A selection of T cell receptor beta chains follows, all from one sample in a study of T cell changes during pregnancy in multiple sclerosis. Clones were read by immunoSEQ multiplex PCR, and TCRdb kept only the in-frame ones, dropping some. The sample shows roughly 64,000 clones, about nine tenths of them seen only once. The specimen comprised peripheral blood, sampled in the third trimester of pregnancy. Receptors were obtained from a female donor in good health, enrolled as a control in a pregnancy study. CDR3s leave out the opening cysteine and the closing phenylalanine or tryptophan.

j_gene | v_gene | CDR3aa
TRBJ2-3 | TRBV5-1 | ASSSGGGMGTDTQY
TRBJ2-7 | TRBV5-1 | ASSTGGSPYEQY
TRBJ2-3 | TRBV19 | ASSFRRGARPDTQY
TRBJ1-1 | TRBV18 | ASSPEDRGYTEAF
TRBJ2-1 | TRBV7-6 | ASSSQLANEQF
TRBJ2-1 | TRBV4-1 | ASSQPTRSNEQF
TRBJ2-5 | TRBV2 | ASRGGQIQETQY
TRBJ2-1 | TRBV12-5 | ASGLFPAGGFYEQF
TRBJ1-2 | TRBV12-5 | ASGSGQGADGYT
TRBJ1-4 | TRBV2 | ASSEQGALGEKLF
TRBJ1-1 | TRBV29-1 | SVLRDRGMYTEAF
TRBJ1-3 | TRBV18 | ASSPQGQGGNTIY
TRBJ1-1 | TRBV27 | ASSSFYRDSNTEAF
TRBJ2-1 | TRBV15 | ATSRIPIGEANEQF
TRBJ1-1 | TRBV14 | ASSRSRGQSEAF
TRBJ1-2 | TRBV30 | AWSVTDYGYT
TRBJ1-5 | TRBV27 | ASSLQGGFQPQH
TRBJ1-4 | TRBV9 | ASSPGQGASPLSREKLF
TRBJ2-1 | TRBV10-3 | AISESASDVYNEQF
TRBJ2-1 | TRBV25-1 | ASSESRGLIDEQF
TRBJ1-5 | TRBV7-9 | ASSSEVGDQPQH
TRBJ2-7 | TRBV5-4 | ASSLDRDSYEQY
TRBJ2-7 | TRBV5-4 | ASSLTSGSYEQY
TRBJ1-3 | TRBV11-2 | ASSLGTGAPGNTIY
TRBJ1-6 | TRBV19 | ASSRLGQNNSPLH